The 28 T cell receptor beta chains below come from one sample, sequenced in a study of beta chain features in type 1 diabetes. Every bit of the isolated RNA underwent reverse transcription, so sequencing read expressed TCRB transcripts. The table came from immunoSEQ multiplex PCR; TCRdb's copy has only in-frame clones and leaves some out. Altogether about 150,000 clones are present, 9% to 10% being singletons, with the ten largest covering around 2.5%. Sequences were obtained from central memory CD4+ T cells from blood. The receptor set was obtained from a woman aged 18-35 years in good health.

This clone was recorded at least ten times. One junction end disagrees with the germline gene, perhaps due to a read error. The rearrangement uses TRBV7-7 and TRBJ2-1, with D maybe TRBD2 (5 bases). CDR3 length: 13 amino acids. Per germline, CDR1 SSHAT and CDR2 FNYEAQ (reference sequence). The CDR3 DNA reads TGTGCTAGCAGCTTAGTAGGGAGCAATGAGCAGTTCTTC. Protein sequence: CASSLVGSNEQFF.

This clone was seen only a few times. J is TRBJ1-1 and V is TRBV10-3; TRBD1 is a possible D gene (5 bases). The CDR3 extends over 15 amino acids. Germline loops: CDR1 ENHRY, CDR2 SYGVKD. V was shortened by 4 bases and J by 1 base, with 13 bases between the two germline ends. The CDR3 region is CAISGAGDSNTEAFF. CDR3 coding DNA: TGTGCCATCAGTGGGGCCGGGGACTCGAACACTGAAGCTTTCTTT.

This clone was detected only a few times. The CDR3 protein is CASSQYRAGWGTKNIQYF. As DNA, the CDR3 is TGCGCCAGCAGCCAATACAGGGCAGGGTGGGGGACCAAAAACATTCAGTACTTC. The chain combines TRBV4-3 with TRBJ2-4; D is possibly TRBD1 (6 bases). Germline V gene data show CDR1 as LGHNA and CDR2 as YSLEER. The CDR3 contains 18 residues. V gave up 2 bases and J gave up 2 bases, with 19 bases separating them.

The chain carries TRBV27 and TRBJ2-7, with D perhaps TRBD1 (7 bases). The CDR3 has 15 residues. Between the trimmed V and J ends, which lost 5 bases and 0 bases, there was a span of 14 bases. The germline gives CDR1 MNHEY, CDR2 SMNVEV (reference sequence). The CDR3 region has the DNA TGTGCCAGCAGTCCGGGGGACAGTAGCTCCTACGAGCAGTACTTC. As protein: CASSPGDSSSYEQYF.

The J gene is TRBJ1-6, the V gene TRBV7-2, with TRBD1 matching 10 bases. Germline-derived CDR1 and CDR2 are SGHTA and FQGNSA. There are 15 residues in the CDR3. The J segment lost 9 bases and the V segment lost 4 bases, leaving 6 bases of the junction unmatched. CDR3 nucleotide sequence: TGTGCCAGCAGCTCCTGGACAGGGGGGGGTTCACCCCTCCACTTT. This codes for CASSSWTGGGSPLHF.

In its sample, this clone was seen many times. Other DNA sequences within the sample encode an identical CDR3. The V and J genes are TRBV15 and TRBJ2-2, with 7 bases lining up with TRBD1. Germline V gives CDR1 LNHNV, CDR2 YYDKDF (reference sequence). The CDR3 runs to 14 residues. V lost 1 base to trimming and J lost 4 bases; unmatched junction nucleotides: 0. The CDR3 DNA sequence: TGTGCCACCAGCAGAGGACAGGGCACCGGGGAGCTGTTTTTT. This codes for CATSRGQGTGELFF.

The V and J genes are TRBV6-1 and TRBJ1-1; 7 bases map to TRBD1. CDR3 length: 10 residues. J gave up 10 bases and V 4 bases, and 0 bases lay outside the gene matches. Germline V CDR1 and CDR2: MNHNS, SASEGT. The CDR3 region is CASSAGGAFF. DNA of the CDR3: TGTGCCAGCAGTGCAGGGGGAGCTTTCTTT.

A few counts support this clone. The chain links TRBV14 to TRBJ1-1, with 8 bases aligning to TRBD1. The V gene's germline CDR1 is SGHDN and CDR2 FVKESK. V lost 1 base and J lost 7; bases outside the gene matches: 11. The CDR3 runs to 16 residues. Here the CDR3 DNA reads TGTGCCAGCAGCCAAGGTGGCAGGGGGCGAGGGGGTGAAGCTTTCTTT. Translation gives CASSQGGRGRGGEAFF.

The chain has TRBV29-1 and TRBJ1-4; a weak D match, TRBD1 (5 bases). Trimming pared 6 bases from V and 7 bases from J, leaving 18 bases between. CDR3 length: 14 residues. The V gene's germline CDR1 is SQVTM and CDR2 ANQGSEA. The CDR3 coding sequence is TGCAGCGTGGGAGGACTAAACGGGGGTGAAAAACTGTTTTTT. This sequence encodes CSVGGLNGGEKLFF.

The chain links TRBV30 to TRBJ2-1, with TRBD2 identical over 8 bases. V shed 3 bases and J 6 bases; nucleotides not matched to a gene: 4. This CDR3 has 13 amino acids. The germline CDR1 and CDR2 sequences are GTSNPN and SVGIG (reference sequence). This chain's CDR3 is CAWSSGTSNEQFF. The CDR3 nucleotides are TGTGCCTGGAGCTCCGGGACTAGCAATGAGCAGTTCTTC.

Concerning this clone itself: Other DNA variants within this sample encode the same CDR3. This chain joins TRBV12-5 and TRBJ2-3; TRBD1 is a possible D gene (5 bases). Trimming shortened V by 1 base and J by 4 bases, and 9 bases separated the two germline ends. CDR1 and CDR2 from the germline V gene are LGHNT and FRNRAP. CDR3 length equals 14 residues. CDR3 sequence reads: CASGLGQGPDTQYF. The CDR3 DNA is TGTGCTAGTGGTTTGGGTCAGGGCCCAGATACGCAGTATTTT. The whole variable domain, remainder taken from reference TRBV12-5 and TRBJ2-3, is DARVTQTPRHKVTEMGQEVTMRCQPILGHNTVFWYRQTMMQGLELLAYFRNRAPLDDSGMPKDRFSAEMPDATLATLKIQPSEPRDSAVYFCASGLGQGPDTQYFGPGTRLTVL.

The rearrangement joins TRBV7-8 to TRBJ2-5; D not resolved. The germline V gene has CDR1 SGHVS and CDR2 FQNEAQ. This CDR3 spans 13 amino acids. Trimming took off 5 bases at V and 7 bases at J, with 14 bases between the two ends. The CDR3 sequence: CASSHPLPMTQYF. The CDR3 nucleotides are TGTGCCAGCAGCCACCCACTCCCTATGACCCAGTACTTC.

This clone came up a few times. The rearrangement joins TRBV5-6 to TRBJ1-1; 8 positions agree with TRBD1. The V segment lost 4 bases and the J segment 3 bases; nucleotides outside the gene matches: 5. Germline V gene lookup returns CDR1 SGHDT and CDR2 YYEEEE. CDR3 length equals 14 residues. The CDR3 region has the DNA TGTGCCAGCAGCAAACCACAGGGGGACACTGAAGCTTTCTTT. It encodes CASSKPQGDTEAFF.

This clone was observed a handful of times. The chain recombines TRBV25-1 with TRBJ1-2; D is possibly TRBD1 (5 bases). The germline V gene has CDR1 MGHDK and CDR2 SYGVNS. This CDR3 has 12 residues. V was clipped by 4 bases and J by 7 bases, with 10 bases between them. In DNA, the CDR3 is TGTGCCAGCAGTGGGGACTGGGCTGGCTACACCTTC. This gives the protein CASSGDWAGYTF.

The chain employs TRBV4-1 and TRBJ1-6, with D possibly matching TRBD1 (5 bases). The CDR3 contains 16 residues. V was clipped by 4 bases and J by 8 bases, with 18 bases between them. CDR1 and CDR2 (germline): MGHRA, YSYEKL. This CDR3 reads CASSPRTGTPDSPLHF. Here the CDR3 DNA reads TGCGCCAGCAGCCCCAGAACCGGGACTCCTGATTCACCCCTCCACTTT.

This clone was observed many times. The rearrangement uses TRBV9 and TRBJ1-2, with a possible D match to TRBD1 (5 bases). This CDR3 region has 16 residues. The V gene lost 4 bases and the J gene lost 3 bases, with 19 bases spanning the gap. Germline V lookup: CDR1 SGDLS, CDR2 YYNGEE. The CDR3 sequence is CASSPQARGPDYGYTF. The CDR3 DNA follows: TGTGCCAGCAGCCCCCAGGCAAGGGGTCCCGACTATGGCTACACCTTC.

This chain connects TRBV4-2 to TRBJ1-1, with TRBD1 identical over 8 bases. The germline V gene has CDR1 LGHNA and CDR2 YNFKEQ. This CDR3 is 17 amino acids long. The ends lost 0 bases at V and 5 bases at J; junction bases unmatched: 11. The CDR3, as DNA: TGTGCCAGCAGCCAAGATCTCCGAACAGGGGGTCAGACTGAAGCTTTCTTT. Its translation: CASSQDLRTGGQTEAFF.

This clone was observed a few times. V and J are TRBV30 and TRBJ2-5; 8 bases fit TRBD1. The germline V gene has CDR1 GTSNPN and CDR2 SVGIG (reference sequence). V lost 4 bases and J lost 3; bases outside the gene matches: 13. The CDR3 is 16 amino acids. For the CDR3, the DNA is TGTGCCTGGACCCCCTGGGGCAGGGGGCGGGAAGAGACCCAGTACTTC. Encoded protein: CAWTPWGRGREETQYF.

V and J are TRBV18 and TRBJ2-2; a weak D match, TRBD2 (5 bases). Germline V gives CDR1 KGHSH, CDR2 LQKENI. V was pared by 3 bases and J by 1 base, with 9 bases between. This CDR3 region has 15 residues. The CDR3 region has the DNA TGTGCCAGCTCACCGACTACTATGAACACCGGGGAGCTGTTTTTT. This sequence encodes CASSPTTMNTGELFF. Combining the CDR3 with reference TRBV18 and TRBJ2-2 gives the whole variable domain NAGVMQNPRHLVRRRGQEARLRCSPMKGHSHVYWYRQLPEEGLKFMVYLQKENIIDESGMPKERFSAEFPKEGPSILRIQQVVRGDSAAYFCASSPTTMNTGELFFGEGSRLTVL.

This clone has a handful of counts. The chain has TRBV4-1 and TRBJ2-3; 10 positions agree with TRBD2. Per germline, CDR1 MGHRA and CDR2 YSYEKL. Losses at the gene ends were 0 bases for V and 8 bases for J; bases not matched to a gene: 8. CDR3 length: 16 amino acids. In DNA form, the CDR3 reads TGCGCCAGCAGCCAAGAACCCAGCGGGAGGGCCAGTACGCAGTATTTT. Translated, it gives CASSQEPSGRASTQYF.

This clone was observed a few times. This sequence joins TRBV7-9 and TRBJ2-2; D possibly corresponds to TRBD2 (6 bases). Trimming removed 3 bases at V and 4 bases at J, with 9 bases between. The V gene's germline CDR1 is SEHNR and CDR2 FQNEAQ (reference sequence). The CDR3 covers 14 residues. CDR3 amino acids: CASSLMTSTGELFF. In nucleotides, the CDR3 is TGTGCCAGCAGCTTGATGACTAGCACCGGGGAGCTGTTTTTT.

A few counts support this clone. The chain combines TRBV7-9 with TRBJ2-3; no firm D call. The CDR3 is 14 amino acids. Germline V gene data show CDR1 as SEHNR and CDR2 as FQNEAQ (reference sequence). V lost 1 base, J lost 0 bases, and 5 bases lay in between. CDR3 residues: CASSLDQSTDTQYF. CDR3 coding DNA: TGTGCCAGCAGCTTAGACCAGAGCACAGATACGCAGTATTTT.

This clone was counted between two and nine times. The sample carries other DNA sequences with the same CDR3. CDR3 protein: CASSPGEDTEAFF. The CDR3 nucleotides read TGTGCCAGCTCACCAGGGGAGGACACTGAAGCTTTCTTT. The V gene is TRBV18, the J gene TRBJ1-1, with D hard to call. Trimming took off 2 bases at V and 3 bases at J, with 7 bases between the two ends. This CDR3 comprises 13 residues. CDR1 KGHSH and CDR2 LQKENI come from the germline V gene.

The chain has TRBV7-2 and TRBJ2-3, with D perhaps TRBD2 (7 bases). From germline, CDR1 is SGHTA and CDR2 FQGNSA. This CDR3 spans 15 amino acids. V was shortened by 5 bases and J by 4 bases, with 16 bases between the two germline ends. CDR3 in amino acids: CASSTNPGGPDTQYF. CDR3 bases: TGTGCCAGCAGCACCAACCCGGGGGGCCCAGATACGCAGTATTTT.

The J gene is TRBJ2-1, the V gene TRBV2; 8 bases are a match to TRBD2. The germline CDR1 and CDR2 sequences are SNHLY and FYNNEI. The CDR3 runs 16 residues. The J segment lost 4 bases and the V segment lost 8 bases, leaving 13 bases of the junction unmatched. This CDR3 reads CASLKAPGLGYNEQFF. DNA of the CDR3: TGTGCCAGCCTAAAGGCCCCGGGACTAGGATACAATGAGCAGTTCTTC.

The rearrangement links TRBV4-2 to TRBJ2-2, with TRBD2 identical over 10 bases. This CDR3 contains 18 residues. Trimming at V came to 0 bases and at J to 3 bases, leaving 7 bases not matched to a gene. CDR1 is LGHNA, CDR2 YNFKEQ, per germline. The CDR3 bases are TGTGCCAGCAGCCAAGATGAATCAGCGGGGGGGTACACCGGGGAGCTGTTTTTT. This codes for CASSQDESAGGYTGELFF.

The V gene is TRBV12-5, the J gene TRBJ1-2; a weak D match, TRBD1 (5 bases). The CDR3 has 13 residues. The germline gives CDR1 LGHNT, CDR2 FRNRAP. The germline V and J ends were trimmed by 3 bases and 4 bases, with 9 bases remaining between them. The CDR3 loop reads CASGLRGFYGYTF. DNA of the CDR3: TGTGCTAGTGGTTTAAGGGGTTTCTATGGCTACACCTTC.

The sample holds a few counts of this clone. The J gene is TRBJ1-2, the V gene TRBV30, with D possibly TRBD1 on 5 matching bases. Trimming removed 0 bases from V and 0 bases from J, with 11 bases in between. The CDR3 extends over 15 amino acids. Germline V gene sequence: CDR1 GTSNPN, CDR2 SVGIG (reference sequence). CDR3 in amino acids: CAWSVHDRPNYGYTF. CDR3 coding DNA: TGTGCCTGGAGTGTACACGACAGACCTAACTATGGCTACACCTTC.